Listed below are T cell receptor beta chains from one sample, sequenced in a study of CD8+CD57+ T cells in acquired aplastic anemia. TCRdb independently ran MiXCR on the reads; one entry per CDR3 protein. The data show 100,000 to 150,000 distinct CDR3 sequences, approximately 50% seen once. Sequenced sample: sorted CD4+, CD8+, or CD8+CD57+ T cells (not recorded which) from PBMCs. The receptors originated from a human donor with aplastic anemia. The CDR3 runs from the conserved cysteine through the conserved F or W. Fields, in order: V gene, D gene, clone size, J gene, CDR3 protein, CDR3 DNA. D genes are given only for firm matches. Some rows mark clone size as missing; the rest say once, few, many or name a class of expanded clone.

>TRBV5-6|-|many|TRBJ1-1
CASSHTNTEAFF
TGTGCCAGCAGCCATACCAACACTGAAGCTTTCTTT
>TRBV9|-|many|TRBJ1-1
CASSDDPLPEAFF
TGTGCCAGCAGCGATGACCCACTCCCTGAAGCTTTCTTT
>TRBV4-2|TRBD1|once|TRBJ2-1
CASSPPGGVSNEQFF
TGTGCCAGCAGTCCACCAGGGGGCGTTAGCAATGAGCAGTTCTTC
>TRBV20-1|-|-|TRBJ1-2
CSASPRGGGHGYTF
TGCAGTGCTTCCCCCCGGGGAGGAGGCCATGGCTACACCTTC
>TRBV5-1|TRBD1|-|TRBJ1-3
CASSLGGTGSGNTIYF
TGCGCCAGCAGCTTGGGAGGGACAGGGTCTGGAAACACCATATATTTT
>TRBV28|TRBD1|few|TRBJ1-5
CASSLGQGFRQPQHF
TGTGCCAGCAGTTTGGGACAGGGCTTCCGGCAGCCCCAGCATTTT
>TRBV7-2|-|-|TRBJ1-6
CASSTEGETSPLHF
TGTGCCAGCAGCACCGAGGGGGAAACTTCACCCCTCCACTTT
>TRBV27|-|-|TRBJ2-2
CASSEGADTGELFF
TGTGCCAGCTCCGAAGGGGCGGACACCGGGGAGCTGTTTTTT
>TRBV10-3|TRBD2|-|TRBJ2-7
CAIRPGLGDYEQYF
TGTGCCATCAGACCGGGACTAGGGGACTACGAGCAGTACTTC
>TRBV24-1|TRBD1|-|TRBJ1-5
CATSDTNRGQAQPQHF
TGTGCCACCAGTGACACCAACAGGGGGCAAGCTCAGCCCCAGCATTTT
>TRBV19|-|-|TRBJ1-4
CATVSVGGQHEKLFF
TGTGCCACCGTATCGGTGGGGGGGCAGCATGAAAAACTGTTTTTT
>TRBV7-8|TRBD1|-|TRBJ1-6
CASSLTGGSPLHF
TGTGCCAGCAGCTTGACAGGGGGCTCACCCCTCCACTTT
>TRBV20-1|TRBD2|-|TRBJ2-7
CSASPQTSGTYEQYF
TGCAGTGCTAGCCCCCAGACTAGCGGAACCTACGAGCAGTACTTC
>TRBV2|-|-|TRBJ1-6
CASSFVGRVSPLHF
TGTGCCAGCAGTTTTGTAGGACGCGTTTCACCCCTCCACTTT
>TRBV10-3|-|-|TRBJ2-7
CASTGEGDEQYF
TGTGCCAGTACAGGGGAGGGTGACGAGCAGTACTTC
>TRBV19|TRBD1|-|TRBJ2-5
CASSMTGGRETQYF
TGTGCCAGTAGTATGACAGGGGGGAGAGAGACCCAGTACTTC
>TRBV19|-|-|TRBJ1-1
CASSMSSESPEAFF
TGTGCCAGTAGTATGAGCAGCGAGAGTCCTGAAGCTTTCTTT
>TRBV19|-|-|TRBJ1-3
CASSLTVSGNTIYF
TGTGCCAGTAGTTTAACAGTCTCTGGAAACACCATATATTTT
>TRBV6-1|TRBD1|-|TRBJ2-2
CASSLTGNGELFF
TGTGCCAGCAGCCTGACAGGGAACGGGGAGCTGTTTTTT
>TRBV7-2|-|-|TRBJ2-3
CASSSRSDTQYF
TGTGCCAGCAGCTCGAGATCAGATACGCAGTATTTT
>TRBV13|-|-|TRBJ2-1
CASSPTGSADSNEQFF
TGTGCCAGCAGCCCTACCGGGTCCGCGGATTCGAATGAGCAGTTCTTC
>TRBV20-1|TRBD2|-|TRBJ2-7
CSAKQGLAGSYEQYF
TGCAGTGCTAAACAGGGTCTAGCGGGATCCTACGAGCAGTACTTC
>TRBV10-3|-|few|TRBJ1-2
CAISERTFNYGYTF
TGTGCCATCAGTGAGCGTACATTCAACTATGGCTACACCTTC
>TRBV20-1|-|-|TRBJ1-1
CSARNGNTEAFF
TGCAGTGCTAGAAACGGGAACACTGAAGCTTTCTTT
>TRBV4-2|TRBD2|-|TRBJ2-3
CASSQLGGGYRTDTQYF
TGTGCCAGCTCCCAGTTGGGCGGGGGGTATCGCACAGATACGCAGTATTTT
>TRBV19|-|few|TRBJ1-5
CASSITAAQPQHF
TGTGCCAGTAGTATCACAGCAGCGCAGCCCCAGCATTTT
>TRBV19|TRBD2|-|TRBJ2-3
CASRLGRADTQYF
TGTGCCAGTAGACTAGGGAGGGCAGATACGCAGTATTTT
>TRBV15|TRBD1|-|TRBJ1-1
CATGSTRTGVGAEAFF
TGTGCCACCGGATCCACGCGGACAGGGGTAGGGGCTGAAGCTTTCTTT
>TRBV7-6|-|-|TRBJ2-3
CASSLGTPDTQYF
TGTGCCAGCAGCTTAGGCACACCAGATACGCAGTATTTT
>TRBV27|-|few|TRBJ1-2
CASSLVGAGGYTF
TGTGCCAGCAGTTTGGTGGGGGCTGGTGGCTACACCTTC
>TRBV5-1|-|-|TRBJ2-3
CASIQGGVGDTQYF
TGCGCCAGCATTCAAGGGGGAGTGGGAGATACGCAGTATTTT
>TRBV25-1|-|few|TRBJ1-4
CASSESAGSTNEKLFF
TGTGCCAGCAGTGAATCCGCAGGTTCCACTAATGAAAAACTGTTTTTT
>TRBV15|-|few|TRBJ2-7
CATSTHPRGDEQYF
TGTGCCACCAGCACCCACCCCAGGGGGGACGAGCAGTACTTC
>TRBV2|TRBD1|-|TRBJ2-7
CASSERIPGQEGSYEQYF
TGTGCCAGCAGTGAAAGGATCCCGGGACAGGAGGGCTCCTACGAGCAGTACTTC
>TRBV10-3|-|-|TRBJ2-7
CAISEPSRTETYEQYF
TGTGCCATCAGTGAACCGAGTAGGACGGAGACCTACGAGCAGTACTTC
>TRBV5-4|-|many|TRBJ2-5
CASSFGRRTQETQYF
TGTGCCAGCAGCTTTGGCAGGCGAACACAAGAGACCCAGTACTTC
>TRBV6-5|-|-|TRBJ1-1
CVSSTRGTEAFF
TGTGTCAGCAGTACCCGAGGGACTGAGGCTTTCTTT